The present T cell receptor (beta chain) was sequenced within a study of CD8 T cells in Susac syndrome. The CDR3 spans 14 residues. With V trimmed by 6 bases and J by 6 bases, 8 bases remained unmatched. Study-wide findings and caveats: The CD4+ T cell repertoires from Susac syndrome exhibited no clonal expansion.

Reverse transcription used about 0.45 to 1 ug RNA and random hexamers. Across 54 Vbeta and 13 Jbeta, TCR beta CDR3 was amplified with immunoSEQ multiplex PCR. In TCRdb, the immunoSEQ multiplex PCR reads were re-called with MiXCR into one record per CDR3 protein. The sample lists about 150,000 distinct CDR3 sequences; approximately 94% were seen once. As for this clonotype: Its target is not known.

CD8+ and CD4+ T cells taken from blood had their TCR beta sequenced. The TCR comes from a human donor with Susac syndrome. Sequencing was carried out using CD4+ T cells from PBMCs. The chain employs TRBV12-3 or TRBV12-4 and TRBJ1-1, with 9 nucleotides matching TRBD1. The CDR3 DNA sequence: TGTGCCAGCAGCGGACAGGGGAAAGGATCTGAAGCTTTCTTT. It encodes CASSGQGKGSEAFF.